Shown below are 20 T cell receptor beta chains from a single sample sequenced in a study of cytomegalovirus exposure and HLA in healthy donors. PCR used 60 Vbeta primers and 13 Jbeta primers. Libraries were prepared by immunoSEQ multiplex PCR; TCRdb keeps only in-frame clonotypes and omits some of them. The sample lists under 200,000 clones, about three quarters seen once, with about 2.6% in the top ten. The source material was PBMCs. These receptors were taken from a woman between 35 and 50 years old in good health and CMV-seropositive.

The rearrangement links TRBV7-8 to TRBJ2-2; 8 nucleotides match TRBD1. Germline V gene sequence: CDR1 SGHVS, CDR2 FQNEAQ. CDR3 length equals 17 residues. J lost 0 bases, V lost 5 bases, and 8 bases had no gene match. The CDR3 DNA follows: TGTGCCAGCAGCGTTGGACAGGGTTCATCGAACACCGGGGAGCTGTTTTTT. This encodes CASSVGQGSSNTGELFF.

The V call is TRBV19, the J call TRBJ2-3, with 10 bases aligning to TRBD2. V shed 9 bases, J shed 5 bases, and the junction held 8 bases outside the gene matches. This CDR3 is 14 amino acids long. From germline, CDR1 is LNHDA and CDR2 SQIVND (reference sequence). The CDR3 DNA reads TGTGCCAGCGCCCTAGCGGGGGCGGGAGATACGCAGTATTTT. Amino acid sequence: CASALAGAGDTQYF.

The chain carries TRBV2 and TRBJ1-1, with a weak D call TRBD1 (6 bases). Germline V gene lookup returns CDR1 SNHLY and CDR2 FYNNEI. The CDR3 runs 14 residues. V shed 6 bases and J shed 4 bases, with 15 bases lying between them. This chain's CDR3 is CASRDREGGTEAFF. The CDR3 bases are TGTGCCAGCAGGGACCGGGAGGGGGGCACTGAAGCTTTCTTT.

The CDR3 spells CSARGTLEAFF. Here the CDR3 DNA reads TGCAGTGCTAGAGGTACCCTCGAGGCTTTCTTT. The rearrangement uses TRBV20-1 and TRBJ1-1, with D uncertain. The CDR3 sequence is 11 residues long. The V end lost 1 base, the J end lost 11 bases, and 11 bases lay between the germline ends. Germline CDR1 DFQATT, CDR2 SNEGSKA (reference sequence).

This clone has a single count. The chain combines TRBV4-2 with TRBJ2-3; 7 nucleotides align to TRBD2. Trimming cost V 0 bases and J 5 bases; bases outside gene matches: 8. Germline V gene lookup returns CDR1 LGHNA and CDR2 YNFKEQ. The CDR3 runs to 16 residues. The CDR3, as DNA: TGTGCCAGCAGCCAAGATGGAGGGGAGGGCCAAGATACGCAGTATTTT. It codes for CASSQDGGEGQDTQYF.

This clone was detected only a few times. This chain connects TRBV7-8 to TRBJ1-3, with 7 bases fitting TRBD1. The germline V gene has CDR1 SGHVS and CDR2 FQNEAQ. The ends lost 5 bases at V and 4 bases at J; junction bases unmatched: 8. CDR3 length equals 15 residues. The chain's CDR3 is CASSPPRGQGNTIYF. CDR3 DNA sequence: TGTGCCAGCAGCCCTCCTAGGGGACAGGGAAACACCATATATTTT.

The V call is TRBV18, the J call TRBJ2-5; maybe TRBD1 (5 bases). Per germline, CDR1 KGHSH and CDR2 LQKENI. CDR3 size: 13 residues. V was cut by 5 bases and J by 3 bases, with 10 bases left in between. The CDR3 sequence: CASSSDTEETQYF. DNA of the CDR3: TGTGCCAGCTCATCGGACACTGAAGAGACCCAGTACTTC.

V gene TRBV11-3 combines with J gene TRBJ1-1, with unresolved D. From germline, CDR1 is SGHNT and CDR2 YENEEA. Trimming stripped 7 bases from V and 1 base from J, with 13 bases between. CDR3 length: 14 residues. CDR3 amino acids: CASTQVNRNTEAFF. As DNA, the CDR3 is TGTGCCAGCACCCAGGTCAATAGGAACACTGAAGCTTTCTTT.

The rearrangement links TRBV30 to TRBJ2-7; D not resolved. V lost 3 bases, J lost 1 base, and 10 bases lay in between. Looked up from germline, CDR1 is GTSNPN and CDR2 is SVGIG (reference sequence). CDR3 length: 13 amino acids. The CDR3 loop is CAWSAGTSYEQYF. For the CDR3, the DNA is TGTGCCTGGAGCGCAGGAACTTCCTACGAGCAGTACTTC.

The chain employs TRBV4-1 and TRBJ2-2; possibly TRBD1 for D (6 bases). The CDR3 spans 17 residues. V lost 3 bases and J lost 3, with 17 bases in between. Germline V CDR1 and CDR2: MGHRA, YSYEKL. CDR3 DNA sequence: TGCGCCAGCAGCCACCTCCGAGGGGGTCTGGACACCGGGGAGCTGTTTTTT. It yields the protein CASSHLRGGLDTGELFF.

This clone came up once. The CDR3 nucleotides are TGTGCCAGCAGCTTGGGCAGACAAGAGACCCAGTACTTC. Encoded protein: CASSLGRQETQYF. V is TRBV7-2 and J is TRBJ2-5; the D is unclear. Germline-derived CDR1 and CDR2 are SGHTA and FQGNSA. V was clipped by 3 bases and J by 2 bases, with 7 bases between them. The CDR3 spans 13 residues.

To note about this clone: The junction departs from germline at one end; a sequencing error may be responsible. The chain couples TRBV19 to TRBJ1-6, with D possibly matching TRBD1 (5 bases). From germline, CDR1 is LNHDA and CDR2 SQIVND (reference sequence). The CDR3 sequence is 14 residues long. This CDR3 is CASSIQLRQSPPHF. DNA of the CDR3: TGTGCCAGTAGTATCCAACTGAGACAGTCACCCCCCCACTTT. Using reference TRBV19 and TRBJ1-6 for the parts outside the CDR3, the full variable domain is DGGITQSPKYLFRKEGQNVTLSCEQNLNHDAMYWYRQDPGQGLRLIYYSQIVNDFQKGDIAEGYSVSREKKESFPLTVTSAQKNPTAFYLCASSIQLRQSPPHFGNGTRLTVT.

The rearrangement uses TRBV5-7 and TRBJ2-1; 7 bases fit TRBD2. TRBV5-7 has ORF status, its function being uncertain. The CDR3 is made up of 18 amino acids. Trimming removed 2 bases from V and 0 bases from J; junction bases left unmatched: 11. CDR3 DNA sequence: TGTGCCAGCAGCTTACCTGGGCTAGCGGAGCTCTCCTACAATGAGCAGTTCTTC. Translated, it gives CASSLPGLAELSYNEQFF.

The rearrangement links TRBV6-6 to TRBJ1-5, with no clear D. Germline V gives CDR1 MNHNY, CDR2 SVGAGI (reference sequence). The CDR3 runs 12 residues. The ends were cut back, 7 bases at V and 9 bases at J, with 13 bases in the middle. CDR3 region: CASTGGWVPQHF. The CDR3 bases are TGTGCCAGCACCGGAGGGTGGGTGCCCCAGCATTTT.

The J gene is TRBJ2-7, the V gene TRBV5-1, with 12 bases lining up with TRBD2. Germline-derived CDR1 and CDR2 are SGHRS and YFSETQ. The V and J ends lost 4 bases and 7 bases, in that order; junction bases with no gene match: 9. The CDR3 runs 15 residues. The CDR3 reads CASSPGLAGPQEQYF. The CDR3 DNA reads TGCGCCAGCAGCCCGGGACTAGCGGGTCCCCAGGAGCAGTACTTC.

The chain carries TRBV27 and TRBJ2-1; perhaps TRBD1 as D (6 bases). V lost 6 bases and J lost 9, with 21 bases in between. Germline CDR1 reads MNHEY; CDR2 reads SMNVEV (reference sequence). This CDR3 region has 15 residues. This CDR3 reads CASREGHRPLGEQFF. The CDR3 coding sequence is TGTGCCAGCAGAGAGGGACACCGACCACTGGGTGAGCAGTTCTTC.

The chain uses TRBV4-3 and TRBJ1-1, with 8 bases fitting TRBD1. Trimming at V came to 1 base and at J to 7 bases, leaving 8 bases not matched to a gene. This CDR3 comprises 15 residues. CDR1 is LGHNA, CDR2 YSLEER, per germline. This CDR3 reads CASSQVGQGANEAFF. The CDR3 DNA is TGCGCCAGCAGCCAAGTTGGTCAGGGGGCCAATGAAGCTTTCTTT.

The chain employs TRBV4-3 and TRBJ1-6; no firm D call. Germline CDR1 LGHNA, CDR2 YSLEER. The CDR3 is made up of 16 amino acids. V was pared by 0 bases and J by 9 bases, with 15 bases between. In DNA form, the CDR3 reads TGCGCCAGCAGCCAAGATAAATGGCCGATTGTTTCACCCCTCCACTTT. This gives the protein CASSQDKWPIVSPLHF.

The chain links TRBV29-1 to TRBJ2-7, with 11 bases aligning to TRBD2. Losses at the gene ends were 5 bases for V and 4 bases for J; bases not matched to a gene: 7. The CDR3 is 14 amino acids. Germline CDR1 and CDR2: SQVTM and ANQGSEA. For the CDR3, the DNA is TGCAGCGTTCGCGGACTAGCGGGCCTATACGAGCAGTACTTC. This sequence encodes CSVRGLAGLYEQYF.

The V and J genes are TRBV5-1 and TRBJ2-1; possible D gene TRBD1, 6 bases. The CDR3 runs to 17 residues. Looked up from germline, CDR1 is SGHRS and CDR2 is YFSETQ. Trimming stripped 4 bases from V and 7 bases from J, with 24 bases between. CDR3 protein: CASSMDSFLNSRNEQFF. CDR3 nucleotide sequence: TGCGCCAGCAGCATGGACAGTTTTCTAAATAGTCGGAATGAGCAGTTCTTC.